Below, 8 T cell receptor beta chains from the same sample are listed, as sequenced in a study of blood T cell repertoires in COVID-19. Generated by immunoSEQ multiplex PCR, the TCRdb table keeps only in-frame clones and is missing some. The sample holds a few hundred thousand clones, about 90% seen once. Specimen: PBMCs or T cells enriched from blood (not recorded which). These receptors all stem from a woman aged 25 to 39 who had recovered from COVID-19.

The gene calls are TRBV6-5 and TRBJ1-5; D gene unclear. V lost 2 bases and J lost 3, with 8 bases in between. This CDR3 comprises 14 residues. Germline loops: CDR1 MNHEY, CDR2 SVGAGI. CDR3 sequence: CASSYGRSNQPQHF. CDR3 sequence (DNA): TGTGCCAGCAGTTACGGCAGATCCAATCAGCCCCAGCATTTT.

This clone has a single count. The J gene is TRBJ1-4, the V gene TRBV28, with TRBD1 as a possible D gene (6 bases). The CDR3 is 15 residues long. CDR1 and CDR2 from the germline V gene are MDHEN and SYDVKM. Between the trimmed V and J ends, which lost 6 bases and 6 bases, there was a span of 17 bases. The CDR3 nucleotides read TGTGCCAGCAGATCAGGGGCGGACACTGATGAAAAACTGTTTTTT. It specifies CASRSGADTDEKLFF.

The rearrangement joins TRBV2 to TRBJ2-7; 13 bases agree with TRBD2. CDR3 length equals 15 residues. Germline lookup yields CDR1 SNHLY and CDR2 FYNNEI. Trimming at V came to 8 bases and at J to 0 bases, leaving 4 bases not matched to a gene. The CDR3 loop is CASSRTSGSSYEQYF. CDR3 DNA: TGTGCCAGCTCAAGGACTAGCGGGAGCTCCTACGAGCAGTACTTC.

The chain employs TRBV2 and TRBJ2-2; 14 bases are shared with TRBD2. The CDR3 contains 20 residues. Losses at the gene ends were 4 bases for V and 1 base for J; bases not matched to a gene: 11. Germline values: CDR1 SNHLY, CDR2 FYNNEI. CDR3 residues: CASSGFGLAGGLLNTGELFF. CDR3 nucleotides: TGTGCCAGCAGTGGTTTTGGACTAGCGGGGGGACTCCTGAACACCGGGGAGCTGTTTTTT.

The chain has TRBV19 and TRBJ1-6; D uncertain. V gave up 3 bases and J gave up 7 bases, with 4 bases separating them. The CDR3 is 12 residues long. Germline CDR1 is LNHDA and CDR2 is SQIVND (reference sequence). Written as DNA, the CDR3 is TGTGCCAGTAGTATCGGGAATTCACCCCTCCACTTT. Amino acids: CASSIGNSPLHF.

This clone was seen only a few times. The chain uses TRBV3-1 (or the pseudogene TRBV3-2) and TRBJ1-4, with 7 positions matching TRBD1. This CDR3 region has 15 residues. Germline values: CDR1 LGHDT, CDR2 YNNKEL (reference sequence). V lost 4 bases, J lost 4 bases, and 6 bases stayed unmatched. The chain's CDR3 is CASSPRTGYNEKLFF. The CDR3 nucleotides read TGTGCCAGCAGCCCCCGGACAGGCTATAATGAAAAACTGTTTTTT.

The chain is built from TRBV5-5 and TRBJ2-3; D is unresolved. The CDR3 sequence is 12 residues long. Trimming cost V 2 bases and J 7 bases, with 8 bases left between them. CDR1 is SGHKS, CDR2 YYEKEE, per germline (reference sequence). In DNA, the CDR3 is TGTGCCAGCAGCTTTGGGCTCTATACGCAGTATTTT. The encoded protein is CASSFGLYTQYF.

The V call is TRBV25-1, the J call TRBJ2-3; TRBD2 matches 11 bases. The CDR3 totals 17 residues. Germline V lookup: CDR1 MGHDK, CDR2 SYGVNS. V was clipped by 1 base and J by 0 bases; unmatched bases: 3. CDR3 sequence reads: CASSESRLAGSTDTQYF. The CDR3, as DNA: TGTGCCAGCAGTGAATCCCGACTAGCGGGGAGCACAGATACGCAGTATTTT.